The 26 T cell receptor beta chains below were found in one sample sequenced in a study of siplizumab effects on memory and regulatory T cells. Generated by immunoSEQ multiplex PCR, the TCRdb table keeps only in-frame clones and is missing some. The data show about 100,000 clones, 91% seen once. The sample was CD4+ T cells sorted from blood. Source of these receptors: a human donor in good health.

This clone was observed a single time. V and J are TRBV11-3 and TRBJ2-2; tentatively, D is TRBD1 or TRBD2 (5 bases each). The CDR3 contains 14 residues. V was trimmed by 1 base and J by 6 bases, leaving 9 bases between them. Germline V gene sequence: CDR1 SGHNT, CDR2 YENEEA. DNA of the CDR3: TGTGCCAGCAGCTTAGCCAGGGACGCCGGGGAGCTGTTTTTT. This sequence encodes CASSLARDAGELFF.

V usage is TRBV7-8 and J usage is TRBJ2-3, with unresolved D. The CDR3 runs to 13 residues. Deletions cut 5 bases from V and 4 bases from J, with 10 bases between. CDR1 is SGHVS, CDR2 FQNEAQ, per germline. Here the CDR3 DNA reads TGTGCCAGCAGCCCAGTTCGGGCAGATACGCAGTATTTT. It translates to CASSPVRADTQYF.

The V call is TRBV6-5, the J call TRBJ1-1; no reliable D call. The ends were cut back, 2 bases at V and 8 bases at J, with 6 bases in the middle. Per the germline V gene, CDR1 is MNHEY and CDR2 is SVGAGI. The CDR3 covers 11 residues. The CDR3 loop reads CASSYRREAFF. The CDR3 nucleotides read TGTGCCAGCAGTTACCGGCGAGAAGCTTTCTTT.

This sequence joins TRBV7-9 and TRBJ1-2; 7 bases map to TRBD1. J gave up 8 bases and V 1 base, and 10 bases lay outside the gene matches. Germline V gene lookup returns CDR1 SEHNR and CDR2 FQNEAQ (reference sequence). CDR3 length: 15 amino acids. The CDR3 nucleotides read TGTGCCAGCAGCTTAGGACAGGGCCATCCCGAAGGCTACACCTTC. It specifies CASSLGQGHPEGYTF.

This chain links TRBV5-1 with TRBJ1-3, with TRBD1 as a possible D gene (5 bases). The CDR3 has 15 residues. CDR1 and CDR2 (germline): SGHRS, YFSETQ. Trimming removed 2 bases at V and 0 bases at J, with 9 bases between. CDR3 coding DNA: TGCGCCAGCAGCTTAGCAGGGTTCTCTGGAAACACCATATATTTT. This codes for CASSLAGFSGNTIYF.

This clone showed up just once. V gene TRBV7-9 combines with J gene TRBJ2-3; 10 bases are a match to TRBD2. Losses at the gene ends were 8 bases for V and 2 bases for J; bases not matched to a gene: 7. Germline-derived CDR1 and CDR2 are SEHNR and FQNEAQ (reference sequence). The length of the CDR3 is 15 residues. CDR3 DNA: TGTGCCAGCGTTAGCGGGGGGTCTACCACAGATACGCAGTATTTT. Translating it yields CASVSGGSTTDTQYF.

The chain combines TRBV10-3 with TRBJ1-2, with no clear D. With 10 bases removed from V and 6 bases from J, the gap between germline ends came to 12 bases. The CDR3 is made up of 11 amino acids. Per the germline V gene, CDR1 is ENHRY and CDR2 is SYGVKD. CDR3 sequence (DNA): TGTGCCACCCAGACCATTGATGGCTACACCTTC. Its translation is CATQTIDGYTF.

The V call is TRBV11-2, the J call TRBJ2-6, with D tentatively TRBD1 or TRBD2 (5 bases each). The CDR3 runs 18 residues. The germline V and J ends were trimmed by 0 bases and 3 bases, with 15 bases remaining between them. Germline values: CDR1 SGHAT, CDR2 FQNNGV. For the CDR3, the DNA is TGTGCCAGCAGCTTAGACGGGGCGCGTTGGAGTGGGGCCAACGTCCTGACTTTC. Translation: CASSLDGARWSGANVLTF.

The chain recombines TRBV2 with TRBJ2-1, with D perhaps matching TRBD1 or TRBD2 (5 bases each). CDR3 length: 17 amino acids. CDR1 and CDR2 (germline): SNHLY, FYNNEI. The germline V and J ends were trimmed by 5 bases and 7 bases, with 24 bases remaining between them. The CDR3 DNA reads as TGTGCCAGCAGTCACAGACTTCGCCAGGACGGGGCAAATGAGCAGTTCTTC. Translated: CASSHRLRQDGANEQFF.

This clone has just one count. The gene calls are TRBV6-1 and TRBJ1-5, with a tentative D call TRBD1 (5 bases). This CDR3 region has 11 residues. V shed 2 bases and J shed 11 bases, with 7 bases lying between them. Germline V CDR1 and CDR2: MNHNS, SASEGT. The CDR3 spells CASSEWDSQHF. CDR3 coding DNA: TGTGCCAGCAGTGAATGGGACTCCCAGCATTTT.

The V gene is TRBV5-4, the J gene TRBJ1-2; 7 bases match TRBD1. V was clipped by 0 bases and J by 4 bases; unmatched bases: 6. The V gene's germline CDR1 is SGHNT and CDR2 YYREEE (reference sequence). The CDR3 spans 15 residues. The CDR3 sequence is CASSLGDSLLYGYTF. CDR3 coding DNA: TGTGCCAGCAGCTTGGGGGACAGCCTTCTCTATGGCTACACCTTC.

The chain combines TRBV6-5 with TRBJ2-5; the D call may be TRBD1 or TRBD2 (5 bases each). The germline V and J ends were trimmed by 5 bases and 1 base, with 11 bases remaining between them. Germline CDR1 reads MNHEY; CDR2 reads SVGAGI. This CDR3 is 14 amino acids long. The CDR3 DNA follows: TGTGCCAGCAGTACTAGGACATCCCAAGAGACCCAGTACTTC. Translating it yields CASSTRTSQETQYF.

V usage is TRBV6-1 and J usage is TRBJ2-7, with D unclear. The CDR3 covers 11 residues. CDR1 MNHNS and CDR2 SASEGT come from the germline V gene. Trimming cost V 5 bases and J 1 base, with 3 bases left between them. The CDR3 bases are TGTGCCAGCAGTCGTTCCTACGAGCAGTACTTC. It translates to CASSRSYEQYF.

The chain joins TRBV7-2 to TRBJ2-3, with D possibly matching TRBD2 (7 bases). Germline CDR1 SGHTA, CDR2 FQGNSA. The CDR3 consists of 15 residues. The V gene lost 4 bases and the J gene lost 4 bases, with 15 bases spanning the gap. The CDR3 spells CASSSRGSGADTQYF. The CDR3 DNA reads as TGTGCCAGCAGCTCGAGGGGGAGCGGGGCAGATACGCAGTATTTT.

J is TRBJ2-3 and V is TRBV4-1; tentatively, D is TRBD2 (6 bases). CDR3 length: 15 residues. In germline, CDR1 is MGHRA, CDR2 YSYEKL. Trimming stripped 4 bases from V and 0 bases from J, with 11 bases between. CDR3 sequence reads: CASSLVGLSTDTQYF. The CDR3, as DNA: TGCGCCAGCAGCCTCGTGGGACTTAGCACAGATACGCAGTATTTT.

The chain employs TRBV5-4 and TRBJ2-1, with 9 bases aligning to TRBD1. The ends lost 4 bases at V and 6 bases at J; junction bases unmatched: 2. The CDR3 is 13 residues long. Germline V gene data show CDR1 as SGHNT and CDR2 as YYREEE (reference sequence). The CDR3 spells CASSQTGGNEQFF. The CDR3 DNA follows: TGTGCCAGCAGCCAGACAGGGGGCAATGAGCAGTTCTTC.

The V gene is TRBV7-2, the J gene TRBJ1-1; weak D call: TRBD1 (6 bases). The CDR3 contains 13 residues. Germline lookup yields CDR1 SGHTA and CDR2 FQGNSA. Trimming pared 1 base from V and 7 bases from J, leaving 10 bases between. CDR3 protein: CASSLGQGNEAFF. The CDR3 coding sequence is TGTGCCAGCAGCTTAGGGCAGGGGAATGAAGCTTTCTTT.

This chain joins TRBV15 and TRBJ1-2; D is undetermined. Trimming cost V 1 base and J 7 bases, with 19 bases left between them. Germline CDR1 and CDR2: LNHNV and YYDKDF (reference sequence). The CDR3 spans 16 residues. CDR3 bases: TGTGCCACCAGCAGAGCCTTAGACCCTGCAGAGGGTGGCTACACCTTC. It specifies CATSRALDPAEGGYTF.

This clone appeared a single time. V and J are TRBV7-9 and TRBJ2-2, with D unresolved. The V end was cut by 1 base, the J end by 7 bases, with 10 bases between. CDR1 and CDR2 from the germline V gene are SEHNR and FQNEAQ (reference sequence). The CDR3 loop spans 14 amino acids. CDR3 sequence reads: CASSLVDANGELFF. In nucleotides, the CDR3 is TGTGCCAGCAGCTTAGTGGATGCGAACGGGGAGCTGTTTTTT.

The chain carries TRBV30 and TRBJ1-5; 7 bases agree with TRBD1. Germline loops: CDR1 GTSNPN, CDR2 SVGIG (reference sequence). V lost 5 bases to trimming and J lost 0 bases; unmatched junction nucleotides: 19. This CDR3 is built from 19 residues. CDR3 DNA: TGTGCCTGGGCTCAACCGGGACAGTCCTATGGATATAGCAATCAGCCCCAGCATTTT. It is translated as CAWAQPGQSYGYSNQPQHF.

The chain is built from TRBV19 and TRBJ1-1; 10 bases fit TRBD1. The germline V gene has CDR1 LNHDA and CDR2 SQIVND (reference sequence). CDR3 length equals 19 residues. The ends lost 2 bases at V and 5 bases at J; junction bases unmatched: 17. CDR3 region: CASSILIGRDRGWGTEAFF. The CDR3 DNA is TGTGCCAGTAGTATACTTATCGGCCGGGACAGGGGTTGGGGGACTGAAGCTTTCTTT.

This chain joins TRBV20-1 and TRBJ2-2, with TRBD1 matching over 10 bases. V was clipped by 8 bases and J by 12 bases; unmatched bases: 6. Germline lookup yields CDR1 DFQATT and CDR2 SNEGSKA (reference sequence). The CDR3 is 11 amino acids. CDR3 DNA: TGCAGTTTGGGACAGGGGACGCAGCTGTTTTTT. Translated, it gives CSLGQGTQLFF.

This clone was seen once. The genes are TRBV10-1 and TRBJ2-3; 11 nucleotides align to TRBD1. This CDR3 region has 13 residues. Germline assignment: CDR1 WNHNN and CDR2 SYGVQD (reference sequence). Losses at the gene ends were 6 bases for V and 4 bases for J; bases not matched to a gene: 0. CDR3 bases: TGCGCCAGCAGGGGACAGGGGGCAGATACGCAGTATTTT. This sequence encodes CASRGQGADTQYF.

The genes are TRBV29-1 and TRBJ2-1; 7 bases fit TRBD1. V shed 7 bases and J 10 bases; nucleotides not matched to a gene: 10. Germline CDR1 and CDR2: SQVTM and ANQGSEA. This CDR3 comprises 12 residues. The CDR3 region is CSGRQGAFEQFF. The CDR3, as DNA: TGCAGCGGCCGACAGGGCGCCTTCGAGCAGTTCTTC.

This clone has a single count. J is TRBJ2-2 and V is TRBV19, with D possibly TRBD1 on 7 matching bases. The CDR3 length is 14 residues. Between the trimmed V and J ends, which lost 7 bases and 5 bases, there was a span of 14 bases. The germline gives CDR1 LNHDA, CDR2 SQIVND (reference sequence). In DNA, the CDR3 is TGTGCCAGTAATACCCCAGGGGGGACCGGGGAGCTGTTTTTT. Translating it yields CASNTPGGTGELFF. The variable domain in full, with the rest retrieved from reference TRBV19 and TRBJ2-2, is DGGITQSPKYLFRKEGQNVTLSCEQNLNHDAMYWYRQDPGQGLRLIYYSQIVNDFQKGDIAEGYSVSREKKESFPLTVTSAQKNPTAFYLCASNTPGGTGELFFGEGSRLTVL.

The V gene is TRBV4-2, the J gene TRBJ1-4; D is unclear. The germline V gene has CDR1 LGHNA and CDR2 YNFKEQ. The CDR3 has 16 residues. V dropped 1 base and J dropped 1 base, with 10 bases sitting between them. Here the CDR3 DNA reads TGTGCCAGCAGCCAAGTTGGCGGGGTAACTAATGAAAAACTGTTTTTT. It codes for CASSQVGGVTNEKLFF.